The 13 T cell receptor beta chains below all came from one sample that was sequenced in a study of blood T cell repertoires in COVID-19. The table came from immunoSEQ multiplex PCR; TCRdb's copy has only in-frame clones and leaves some out. Of roughly 200,000 clones in the sample, roughly 84% are singletons; the top ten hold roughly 18%. The sample was peripheral blood. The receptors were gathered from a person aged 65-85 years with COVID-19, enrolled during active disease.

The chain uses TRBV28 and TRBJ1-2; weak D call: TRBD1 (5 bases). The CDR3 runs 17 residues. Between the trimmed V and J ends, which lost 6 bases and 4 bases, there was a span of 24 bases. In germline, CDR1 is MDHEN, CDR2 SYDVKM. The DNA of the CDR3 is TGTGCCAGCAGGGGATGGGGCACCAGTTTGGAGGGCTATGGCTACACCTTC. Protein: CASRGWGTSLEGYGYTF.

The chain is built from TRBV4-1 and TRBJ2-3, with TRBD1 identical over 8 bases. Per the germline V gene, CDR1 is MGHRA and CDR2 is YSYEKL. The J segment lost 2 bases and the V segment lost 4 bases, leaving 2 bases of the junction unmatched. The CDR3 has 14 amino acids. CDR3 residues: CASSRQGYTDTQYF. As DNA, the CDR3 is TGCGCCAGCAGCCGACAGGGGTACACAGATACGCAGTATTTT.

CDR3 protein: CASSQDRELAGGVHYNEQFF. The CDR3, as DNA: TGCGCCAGCAGCCAAGATCGGGAACTAGCGGGGGGGGTGCACTACAATGAGCAGTTCTTC. This chain connects TRBV4-3 to TRBJ2-1; 13 nucleotides match TRBD2. V shed 0 bases and J 3 bases; nucleotides not matched to a gene: 11. The length of the CDR3 is 20 residues. Germline CDR1 reads LGHNA; CDR2 reads YSLEER.

The rearrangement links TRBV19 to TRBJ2-7; 9 nucleotides line up with TRBD1. The V segment lost 6 bases and the J segment 3 bases; nucleotides outside the gene matches: 12. Germline CDR1 reads LNHDA; CDR2 reads SQIVND (reference sequence). The CDR3 is 16 residues long. CDR3 sequence (DNA): TGTGCCAGTAGCCCGGGACAGGGAACTTCTCGCTACGAGCAGTACTTC. Its protein product is CASSPGQGTSRYEQYF.

This clone came up once. This chain uses TRBV28 with TRBJ1-1, with 7 bases fitting TRBD1. Germline V gene data show CDR1 as MDHEN and CDR2 as SYDVKM. CDR3 length equals 15 residues. V lost 5 bases and J lost 5; bases outside the gene matches: 11. The CDR3 DNA reads TGTGCCAGCAGTGGAAACAGGGGTTCAAAAACTGAAGCTTTCTTT. It yields the protein CASSGNRGSKTEAFF.

The V gene is TRBV6-2 or TRBV6-3, the J gene TRBJ2-7, with 9 bases matching TRBD1. Germline CDR1 MNHEY, CDR2 SVGEGT. The V segment lost 5 bases and the J segment 4 bases; nucleotides outside the gene matches: 6. The CDR3 consists of 14 residues. The CDR3 reads CASSQQTGGYEQYF. The CDR3 DNA follows: TGTGCCAGCAGTCAGCAGACAGGGGGGTACGAGCAGTACTTC.

The rearrangement joins TRBV10-3 to TRBJ1-4; D remains ambiguous. In germline, CDR1 is ENHRY, CDR2 SYGVKD. V was clipped by 6 bases and J by 0 bases, with 11 bases between them. CDR3 length equals 15 residues. CDR3 in amino acids: CAIRAGSATNEKLFF. The CDR3 coding sequence is TGTGCCATCAGGGCGGGGTCAGCAACTAATGAAAAACTGTTTTTT.

The chain employs TRBV5-4 and TRBJ2-5, with 9 bases matching TRBD1. V trimming: 4 bases; J trimming: 9 bases; junction bases outside the gene matches: 10. The germline gives CDR1 SGHNT, CDR2 YYREEE (reference sequence). The CDR3 runs to 14 residues. The DNA of the CDR3 is TGTGCCAGCAGCACTACAGGGGGCGCCTGGTCCCAGTACTTC. Its protein product is CASSTTGGAWSQYF. Drawing the rest from reference TRBV5-4 and TRBJ2-5, the complete variable domain is ETGVTQSPTHLIKTRGQQVTLRCSSQSGHNTVSWYQQALGQGPQFIFQYYREEENGRGNFPPRFSGLQFPNYSSELNVNALELDDSALYLCASSTTGGAWSQYFGPGTRLLVL.

The chain recombines TRBV5-4 with TRBJ2-7; TRBD2 agrees at 10 bases. Per the germline V gene, CDR1 is SGHNT and CDR2 is YYREEE (reference sequence). The length of the CDR3 is 15 residues. V was pared by 3 bases and J by 2 bases, with 5 bases of the junction left unmatched. The chain's CDR3 is CASSSGTSATYEQYF. For the CDR3, the DNA is TGTGCCAGCAGCTCTGGGACTAGCGCGACCTACGAGCAGTACTTC.

J is TRBJ2-7 and V is TRBV3-1 (or the pseudogene TRBV3-2); D unclear. This CDR3 comprises 13 residues. Between the trimmed V and J ends, which lost 3 bases and 6 bases, there was a span of 12 bases. Per the germline V gene, CDR1 is LGHDT and CDR2 is YNNKEL (reference sequence). The CDR3 loop reads CASSHGLFGEQYF. CDR3 bases: TGTGCCAGCAGCCACGGGTTGTTTGGCGAGCAGTACTTC.

The chain uses TRBV7-9 and TRBJ2-5, with TRBD1 matching over 9 bases. Germline V gene sequence: CDR1 SEHNR, CDR2 FQNEAQ (reference sequence). This CDR3 is built from 14 residues. J was trimmed by 5 bases and V by 5 bases; bases with no gene match: 6. The CDR3 loop is CASSGQGWMETQYF. The CDR3 DNA follows: TGTGCCAGCAGCGGACAGGGGTGGATGGAGACCCAGTACTTC.

The DNA of the CDR3 is TGTGCCAGCAGTAACGTCGGCAGGGGAGCTTTCTTT. Protein sequence: CASSNVGRGAFF. V is TRBV25-1 and J is TRBJ1-1; the D gene is possibly TRBD1 (6 bases). The CDR3 is 12 residues long. The V and J ends lost 5 bases and 10 bases respectively, with 14 bases between them. The germline V gene has CDR1 MGHDK and CDR2 SYGVNS.

This clone was recorded only once. The chain employs TRBV28 and TRBJ2-3; D not resolved. The germline V gene encodes CDR1 MDHEN and CDR2 SYDVKM. The CDR3 spans 14 residues. Between the trimmed V and J ends, which lost 4 bases and 6 bases, there was a span of 14 bases. The CDR3 DNA follows: TGTGCCAGCAGTTCCCTCCTGGGCGCCGATACGCAGTATTTT. Its protein is CASSSLLGADTQYF.